The clone carrying this T cell receptor (beta chain) was recorded many times. Antigen: not known. The data originate from a study of T cell repertoires in cytomegalovirus infection. Study summary: Both CMV infection and a matching HLA type were indicated by public TCR beta signatures.

TCRdb processed the reads anew with MiXCR; each CDR3 protein has one entry. The table lists around 570,000 distinct CDR3 sequences, 40% of them singletons. The CDR3 is 15 amino acids. The V gene's germline CDR1 is SGHTA and CDR2 FQGNSA. The ends lost 8 bases at V and 0 bases at J; junction bases unmatched: 7. The rearrangement uses TRBV7-2 and TRBJ2-1; TRBD2 aligns across 7 bases. Sequencing used cultured PBMCs, obtained from culture after CMV antigen stimulation. The source is a human donor in good health (CMV status not recorded). Some clones in this sample may be carry-over from other donors' samples. The CDR3 DNA is TGTGCCAGCGTCCCCGGGGGGAGCTCCTACAATGAGCAGTTCTTC. Translation gives CASVPGGSSYNEQFF.